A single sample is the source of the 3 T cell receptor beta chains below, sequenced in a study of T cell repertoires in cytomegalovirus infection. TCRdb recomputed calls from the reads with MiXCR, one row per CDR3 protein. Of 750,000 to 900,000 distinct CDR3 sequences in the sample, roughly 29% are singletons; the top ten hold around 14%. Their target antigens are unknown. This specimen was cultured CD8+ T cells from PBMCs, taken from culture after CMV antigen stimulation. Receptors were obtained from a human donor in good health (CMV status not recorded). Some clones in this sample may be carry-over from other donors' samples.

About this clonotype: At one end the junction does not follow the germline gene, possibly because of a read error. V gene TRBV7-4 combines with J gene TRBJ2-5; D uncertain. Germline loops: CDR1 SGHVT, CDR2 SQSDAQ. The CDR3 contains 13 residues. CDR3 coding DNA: TGTACCAGCAGCTCGTCTCTACGAGAGACCCAGTACTTC. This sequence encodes CTSSSSLRETQYF.

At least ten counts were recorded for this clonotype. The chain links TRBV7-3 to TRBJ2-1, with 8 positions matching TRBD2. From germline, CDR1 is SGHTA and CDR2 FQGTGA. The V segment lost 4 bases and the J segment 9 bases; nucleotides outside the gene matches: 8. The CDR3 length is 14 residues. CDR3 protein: CASSSSGGALEQFF. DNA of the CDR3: TGTGCCAGCAGCTCGTCCGGGGGGGCCCTTGAGCAGTTCTTC.

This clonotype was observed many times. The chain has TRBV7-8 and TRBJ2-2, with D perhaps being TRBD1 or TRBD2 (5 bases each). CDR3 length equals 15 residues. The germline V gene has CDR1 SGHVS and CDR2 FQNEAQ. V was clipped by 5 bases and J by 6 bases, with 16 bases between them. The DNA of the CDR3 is TGTGCCAGCAGCCTCCGGGACCCCTCCCCCGGGGAGCTGTTTTTT. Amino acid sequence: CASSLRDPSPGELFF.